This TCR beta chain is from a study of cytomegalovirus exposure and HLA in healthy donors. Study in general: Within an early data release were around 80 million unique TCRs drawn from HLA-typed donors.

The donors comprised healthy bone marrow donors. The CDR3 is 15 amino acids. In germline, CDR1 is KGHSH, CDR2 LQKENI. With V trimmed by 0 bases and J by 8 bases, 5 bases remained unmatched. With regard to this clone: The target antigen is unknown. Other DNA sequences in the sample encode the same CDR3.

It was with 60 Vbeta and 13 Jbeta primers that the PCR ran. Data came from immunoSEQ multiplex PCR; TCRdb stores just in-frame clones and leaves some out. The table shows under 100,000 clones, with about 77% occurring only once. Study results and limitations: Common viral pathogens seemed, in a later analysis, to connect with several of the most significant clusters. According to a later analysis, donors in an Asian-associated ancestry cluster reportedly had fewer N-insertions than the approximately 730-donor mean.

This sequence originates from a man aged 45-65 years in good health and CMV-seronegative. The chain recombines TRBV18 with TRBJ2-1; 9 bases agree with TRBD1. Specimen: PBMCs. For the CDR3, the DNA is TGTGCCAGCTCACCACCAACAGGGGGCGCCGATGAGCAGTTCTTC. Protein: CASSPPTGGADEQFF.